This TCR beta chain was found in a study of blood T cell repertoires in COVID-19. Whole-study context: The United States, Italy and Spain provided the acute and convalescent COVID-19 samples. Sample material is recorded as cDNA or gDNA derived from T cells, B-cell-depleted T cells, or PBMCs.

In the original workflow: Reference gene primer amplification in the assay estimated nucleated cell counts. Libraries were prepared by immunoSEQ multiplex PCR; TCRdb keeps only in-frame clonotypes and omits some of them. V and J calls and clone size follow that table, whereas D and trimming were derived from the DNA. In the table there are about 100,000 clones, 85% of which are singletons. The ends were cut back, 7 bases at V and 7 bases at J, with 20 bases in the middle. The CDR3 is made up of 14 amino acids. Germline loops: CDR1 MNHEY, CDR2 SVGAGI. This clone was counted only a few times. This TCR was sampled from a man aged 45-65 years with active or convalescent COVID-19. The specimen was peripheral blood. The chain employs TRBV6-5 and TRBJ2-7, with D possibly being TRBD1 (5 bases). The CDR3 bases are TGTGCCAGCAAGCCTGGCAGGGAAGTTGGGGAGCAGTACTTC. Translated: CASKPGREVGEQYF.